This entry concerns a single TCR beta chain. What it binds is not known. There are 14 residues in the CDR3. Germline CDR1 DFQATT, CDR2 SNEGSKA (reference sequence). This specimen comes from a study of monozygotic twins with inflammatory bowel disease. Findings of the study overall: Results did not support any single strong IBD-associated signal or clonotype.

Using the 5' RACE reads, TCRdb records one entry per CDR3 protein without DNA. The sample's table shows roughly 330,000 distinct CDR3 sequences. What was sequenced was blood. The clonotype was recovered from a human donor with ulcerative colitis or Crohn's disease, or a healthy co-twin of an affected twin (not recorded which). The chain couples TRBV20-1 to TRBJ1-4; TCRdb selects TRBD1, and the lack of DNA leaves this call unchecked. The CDR3 loop is CSARDNRGEEKLFF.